This record looks at one TCR beta chain sequence and its context. Sequencing was performed with immunoSEQ multiplex PCR; in TCRdb, only in-frame clones are kept and a portion is missing. Of approximately 88,000 clones listed, around 94% are singletons. This sample is part of a study of T cell changes during pregnancy in multiple sclerosis. The CDR3 has 13 amino acids. Germline loops: CDR1 MNHNY, CDR2 SVGAGI (reference sequence). Trimming removed 2 bases at V and 4 bases at J, with 8 bases between. This specimen was peripheral blood, taken in the first trimester of pregnancy. The chain has TRBV6-6 and TRBJ1-1; D not resolved. The source of this sequence is a female donor with multiple sclerosis, enrolled in a pregnancy study. The CDR3 nucleotides read TGTGCCAGCAGTTACGAGGATTTCACTGAAGCTTTCTTT. It translates to CASSYEDFTEAFF.